This T cell receptor beta chain was sequenced during a study of OX40 agonist ivuxolimab in advanced cancers. Study-level points and caveats: Clonal expansion among partial responders at 0.1-3.0 mg/kg ranked near the lowest.

Assay: immunoSEQ multiplex PCR; the TCRdb copy retains only in-frame clones and omits some. The sample comprises 90,000 to 100,000 clones, roughly 84% of which are singletons, and 3.5% to 4% rests with the top ten. With regard to this clone: As yet, its antigen is unknown.

Germline V gene data show CDR1 as MDHEN and CDR2 as SYDVKM. The CDR3 length is 12 residues. The V end was cut by 6 bases, the J end by 7 bases, with 7 bases between. V gene TRBV28 combines with J gene TRBJ1-6, with D maybe TRBD1 (5 bases). The clonotype was recovered from an adult with an advanced solid tumor such as melanoma, head and neck, liver or kidney cancer. This specimen was CD4+ or CD8+ T cells sorted from blood, taken in a trial of the OX40 agonist ivuxolimab. The chain's CDR3 is CASSSGNSPLHF. Here the CDR3 DNA reads TGTGCCAGCAGCTCAGGGAATTCACCCCTCCACTTT.